Listed below are T cell receptor beta chains from one sample, sequenced in a study of T cell responses to AZD1222 COVID-19 vaccine. The protocol was immunoSEQ multiplex PCR, while the TCRdb copy is restricted to in-frame clones and leaves out a portion. Among 150,000 to 200,000 clones, 92% were seen once, and the ten largest hold 1% to 1.5%. Sequenced here: peripheral blood, sampled 28 days after the second AZD1222 dose. The receptors shown here come from an adult who received the AZD1222 COVID-19 vaccine. The CDR3 runs from the conserved cysteine through the conserved F or W. Fields, in order: clone size, J gene, D gene, V gene, CDR3 DNA, CDR3 protein. The D gene is left open where the match is weak. Not every row has a clone size; where given, it reads once, few, many or a size class.

NA,TRBJ2-1,NA,TRBV27,TGTGCCAGCAGTCCTCAGGGGACCAACAATGAGCAGTTCTTC,CASSPQGTNNEQFF
once,TRBJ2-1,NA,TRBV6-1,TGTGCCAGCAGTGAAAAGGGGAGGGGGAATGAGCAGTTCTTC,CASSEKGRGNEQFF
NA,TRBJ2-5,NA,TRBV28,TGTGCCAGCAGTTTATTTAAGGGGGACAAGGGGACCCAGTACTTC,CASSLFKGDKGTQYF
NA,TRBJ1-2,TRBD1,TRBV7-8,TGTGCCAGCAGCCAATGGACAGGGGGATCCGCTAACTATGGCTACACCTTC,CASSQWTGGSANYGYTF
NA,TRBJ1-4,NA,TRBV27,TGTGCCAGCAGTTTATCGGGGACGACTAATGAAAAACTGTTTTTT,CASSLSGTTNEKLFF
NA,TRBJ2-3,NA,TRBV11-2,TGTGCCAGCAGCTTGGCAGGGTTTACAGATACGCAGTATTTT,CASSLAGFTDTQYF
NA,TRBJ2-4,NA,TRBV19,TGTGCCAGTAGTCCCAGGGGCAGGGAAGCCAAAAACATTCAGTACTTC,CASSPRGREAKNIQYF
NA,TRBJ1-3,NA,TRBV19,TGTGCCAGTAGTATAGATCCGAGCTCTGGAAACACCATATATTTT,CASSIDPSSGNTIYF
NA,TRBJ1-2,TRBD1,TRBV19,TGTGCCAGTTTGTGGGACAGAAACTATGGCTACACCTTC,CASLWDRNYGYTF
once,TRBJ2-1,NA,TRBV7-6,TGTGCCAGCAGCGTAGACCTAATTAACAATGAGCAGTTCTTC,CASSVDLINNEQFF
NA,TRBJ1-1,NA,TRBV7-9,TGTGCCAGCAGCTTAGAAGAGGGGACTGAAGCTTTCTTT,CASSLEEGTEAFF
NA,TRBJ1-1,NA,TRBV5-4,TGTGCCAGCAGCTTGGCCCTCACGGGGAAGGCTGAAGCTTTCTTT,CASSLALTGKAEAFF
NA,TRBJ1-1,NA,TRBV29-1,TGCAGCGTACTAACTGTCACTGAAGCTTTCTTT,CSVLTVTEAFF